This T cell receptor beta chain was sequenced during a study of blood T cell repertoires in COVID-19. Turning to the study itself: Samples taken during acute and convalescent COVID-19 were collected in the United States, Italy and Spain. T cells, B-cell-depleted T cells, or PBMCs provided the cDNA or gDNA that served as material.

How the authors handled the data: Nucleated cell number was recorded as an estimate derived from reference gene primer amplification. Using immunoSEQ multiplex PCR, the repertoire was profiled, and TCRdb retains in-frame clones only, with some absent. That table gives V, J and clone size, and the DNA gave D and trimming. The sample holds approximately 300,000 clones; about 85% are singletons and the top ten take approximately 5%. CDR1 is PRHDT and CDR2 is FYEKMQ in the germline V gene (reference sequence). V lost 4 bases, J lost 4 bases, and 7 bases stayed unmatched. This CDR3 spans 15 amino acids. The TCR sequence derives from a woman in her twenties or thirties who had recovered from COVID-19. The sequenced sample consisted of PBMCs or T cells enriched from blood (not recorded which). The rearrangement links TRBV13 to TRBJ2-7, with 10 bases that match TRBD1. The CDR3 DNA sequence: TGTGCCAGCAGCTCCCCGGGACAGGGGATTTACGAGCAGTACTTC. This sequence encodes CASSSPGQGIYEQYF.